This T cell receptor beta chain was identified during a study of T cell repertoires in cytomegalovirus infection. Study overall: Public TCR beta signatures indicated both CMV infection and matching HLA type.

V was pared by 4 bases and J by 6 bases, with 13 bases of the junction left unmatched. This CDR3 comprises 16 residues. Germline V gives CDR1 SGHAT, CDR2 FQDESV (reference sequence). TCRdb analysed the reads with MiXCR anew, one entry per CDR3 protein. The table includes over 120,000 distinct CDR3 sequences, over 25% detected once. Notes on the study in general: Pooled public TCR beta family frequency picked out CMV carriers with the relevant HLA.

A word on this clonotype: Its antigen is currently unknown.

Sequences were derived from CD8+ T cells from cultured PBMCs, sampled from culture after CMV antigen stimulation. The chain combines TRBV11-1 with TRBJ2-7, with TRBD2 identical over 9 bases. The TCR originated in a human donor in good health (CMV status not recorded). Some clones in this sample may be carry-over from other donors' samples. CDR3 DNA sequence: TGTGCCAGCAGCTATTCCCCAGCGACAGCGGGGGGCGAGCAGTACTTC. Protein: CASSYSPATAGGEQYF.